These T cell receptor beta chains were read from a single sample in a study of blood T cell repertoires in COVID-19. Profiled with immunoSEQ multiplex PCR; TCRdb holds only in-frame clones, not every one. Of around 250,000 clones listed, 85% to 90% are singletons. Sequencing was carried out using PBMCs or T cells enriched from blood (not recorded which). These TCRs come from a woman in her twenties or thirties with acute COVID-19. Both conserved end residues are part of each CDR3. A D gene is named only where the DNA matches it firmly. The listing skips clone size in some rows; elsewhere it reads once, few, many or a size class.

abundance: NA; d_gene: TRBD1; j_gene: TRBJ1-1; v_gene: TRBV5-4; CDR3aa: CASSLGTDYTEAFF; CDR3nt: TGTGCCAGCAGCTTAGGGACAGACTACACTGAAGCTTTCTTT
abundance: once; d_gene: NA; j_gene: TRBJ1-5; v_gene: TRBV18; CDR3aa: CASSPEWRDQPQHF; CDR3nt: TGTGCCAGCTCACCAGAGTGGCGGGATCAGCCCCAGCATTTT
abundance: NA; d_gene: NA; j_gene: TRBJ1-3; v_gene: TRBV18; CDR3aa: CASSPTLSPDRNTIYF; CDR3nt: TGTGCCAGCTCACCAACCCTAAGCCCAGACAGGAACACCATATATTTT
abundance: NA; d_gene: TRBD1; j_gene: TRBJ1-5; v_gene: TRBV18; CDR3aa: CASSRKRGDRGLQPQHF; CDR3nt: TGTGCCAGCTCACGAAAGAGAGGGGACAGGGGGCTCCAGCCCCAGCATTTT
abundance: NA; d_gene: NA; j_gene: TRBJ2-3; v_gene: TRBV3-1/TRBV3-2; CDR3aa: CASSQLLAGNSDTQYF; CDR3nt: TGTGCCAGCAGCCAACTCTTAGCTGGAAATTCAGATACGCAGTATTTT
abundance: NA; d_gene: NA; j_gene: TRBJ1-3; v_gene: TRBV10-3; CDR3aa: CAIRPVGNTIYF; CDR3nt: TGTGCCATCAGGCCGGTCGGAAACACCATATATTTT
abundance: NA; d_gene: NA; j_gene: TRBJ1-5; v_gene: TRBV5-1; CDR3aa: CASSLVGAVNQPQHF; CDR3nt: TGCGCCAGCAGCTTGGTTGGGGCAGTCAATCAGCCCCAGCATTTT
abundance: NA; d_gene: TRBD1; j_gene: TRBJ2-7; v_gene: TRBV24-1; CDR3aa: CATQGAHGEQYF; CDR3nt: TGTGCCACACAGGGGGCCCATGGCGAGCAGTACTTC
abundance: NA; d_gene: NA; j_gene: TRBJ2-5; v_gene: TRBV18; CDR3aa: CASSPQGTQETQYF; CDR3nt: TGTGCCAGCTCACCGCAGGGGACCCAAGAGACCCAGTACTTC
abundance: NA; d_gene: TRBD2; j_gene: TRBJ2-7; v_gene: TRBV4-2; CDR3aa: CASSQGSGAYEQYF; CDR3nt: TGTGCCAGCAGCCAAGGGAGCGGGGCCTACGAGCAGTACTTC